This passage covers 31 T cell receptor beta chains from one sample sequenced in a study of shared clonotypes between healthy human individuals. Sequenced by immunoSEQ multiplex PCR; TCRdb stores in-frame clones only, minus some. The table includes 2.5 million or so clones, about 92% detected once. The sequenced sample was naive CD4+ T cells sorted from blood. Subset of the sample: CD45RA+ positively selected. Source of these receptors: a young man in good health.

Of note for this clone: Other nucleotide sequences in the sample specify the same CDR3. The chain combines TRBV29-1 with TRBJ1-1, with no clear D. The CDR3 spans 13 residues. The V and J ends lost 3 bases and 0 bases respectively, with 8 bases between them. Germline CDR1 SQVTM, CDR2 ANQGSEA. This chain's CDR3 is CSVEGLMNTEAFF. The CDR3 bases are TGCAGCGTTGAGGGATTAATGAACACTGAAGCTTTCTTT. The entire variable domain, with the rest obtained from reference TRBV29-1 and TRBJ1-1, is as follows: SAVISQKPSRDICQRGTSLTIQCQVDSQVTMMFWYRQQPGQSLTLIATANQGSEATYESGFVIDKFPISRPNLTFSTLTVSNMSPEDSSIYLCSVEGLMNTEAFFGQGTRLTVV.

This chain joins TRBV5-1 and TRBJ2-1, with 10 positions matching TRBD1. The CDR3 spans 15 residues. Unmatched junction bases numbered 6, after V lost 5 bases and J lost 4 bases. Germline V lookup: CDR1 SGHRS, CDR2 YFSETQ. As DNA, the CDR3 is TGCGCCAGCAGTTCCGGGACAGGGGTGTACAATGAGCAGTTCTTC. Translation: CASSSGTGVYNEQFF.

Here the CDR3 DNA reads TGTGCCAGCAGCTCAGGACAGGGAAACTACAATGAGCAGTTCTTC. It is translated as CASSSGQGNYNEQFF. V gene TRBV7-3 combines with J gene TRBJ2-1; 8 bases map to TRBD1. The trim removed 4 bases at V and 3 bases at J, leaving 5 bases unmatched. The CDR3 has 15 residues. Looked up from germline, CDR1 is SGHTA and CDR2 is FQGTGA.

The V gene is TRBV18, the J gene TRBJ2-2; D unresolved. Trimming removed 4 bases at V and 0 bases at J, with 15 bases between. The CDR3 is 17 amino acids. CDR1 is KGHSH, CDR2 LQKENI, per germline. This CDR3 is CASSQLILRANTGELFF. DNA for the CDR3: TGTGCCAGCTCACAACTGATACTAAGGGCGAACACCGGGGAGCTGTTTTTT.

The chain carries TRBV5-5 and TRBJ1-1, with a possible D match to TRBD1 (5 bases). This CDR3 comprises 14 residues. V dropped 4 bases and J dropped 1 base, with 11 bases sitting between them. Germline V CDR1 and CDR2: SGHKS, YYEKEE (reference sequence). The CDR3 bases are TGTGCCAGCAGCGTGGGACTGGCGAACACTGAAGCTTTCTTT. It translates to CASSVGLANTEAFF.

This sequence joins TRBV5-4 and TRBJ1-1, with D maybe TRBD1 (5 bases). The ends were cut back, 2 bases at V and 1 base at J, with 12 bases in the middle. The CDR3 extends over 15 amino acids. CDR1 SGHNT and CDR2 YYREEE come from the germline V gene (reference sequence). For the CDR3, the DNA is TGTGCCAGCAGCTTCGGGGGACGTTCGAACACTGAAGCTTTCTTT. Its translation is CASSFGGRSNTEAFF.

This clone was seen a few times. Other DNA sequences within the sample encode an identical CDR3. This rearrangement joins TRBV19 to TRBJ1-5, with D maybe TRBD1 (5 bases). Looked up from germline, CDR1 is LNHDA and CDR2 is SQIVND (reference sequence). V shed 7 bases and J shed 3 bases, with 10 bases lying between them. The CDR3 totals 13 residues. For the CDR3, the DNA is TGTGCCAGTACTGGGGGATCCAATCAGCCCCAGCATTTT. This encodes CASTGGSNQPQHF. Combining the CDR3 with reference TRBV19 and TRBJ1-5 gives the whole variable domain DGGITQSPKYLFRKEGQNVTLSCEQNLNHDAMYWYRQDPGQGLRLIYYSQIVNDFQKGDIAEGYSVSREKKESFPLTVTSAQKNPTAFYLCASTGGSNQPQHFGDGTRLSIL.

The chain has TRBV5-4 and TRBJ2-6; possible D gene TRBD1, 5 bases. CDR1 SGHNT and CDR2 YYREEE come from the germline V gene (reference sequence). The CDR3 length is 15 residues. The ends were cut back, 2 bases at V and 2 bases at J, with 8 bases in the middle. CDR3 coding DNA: TGTGCCAGCAGCTTCACAGGTGCTGGGGCCAACGTCCTGACTTTC. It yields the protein CASSFTGAGANVLTF.

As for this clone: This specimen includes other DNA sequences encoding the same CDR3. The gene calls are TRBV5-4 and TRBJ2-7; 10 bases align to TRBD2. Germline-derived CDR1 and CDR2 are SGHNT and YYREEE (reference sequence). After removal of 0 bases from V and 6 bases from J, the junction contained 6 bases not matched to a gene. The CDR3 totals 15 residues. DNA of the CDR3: TGTGCCAGCAGCTTGGGTGGGCTAGCGGGAGTCGAGCAGTACTTC. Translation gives CASSLGGLAGVEQYF.

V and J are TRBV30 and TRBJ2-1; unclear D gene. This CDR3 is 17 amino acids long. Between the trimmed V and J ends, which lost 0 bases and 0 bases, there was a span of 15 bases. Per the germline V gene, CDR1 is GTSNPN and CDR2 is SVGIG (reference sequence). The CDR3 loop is CAWSVPGRWSSYNEQFF. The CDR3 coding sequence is TGTGCCTGGAGTGTACCGGGCCGGTGGAGCTCCTACAATGAGCAGTTCTTC.

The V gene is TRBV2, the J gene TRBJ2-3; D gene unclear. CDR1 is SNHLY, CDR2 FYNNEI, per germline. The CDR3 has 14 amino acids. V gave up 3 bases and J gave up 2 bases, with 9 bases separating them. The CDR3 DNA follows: TGTGCCAGCAGTGATCCAGAAATCACAGATACGCAGTATTTT. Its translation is CASSDPEITDTQYF.

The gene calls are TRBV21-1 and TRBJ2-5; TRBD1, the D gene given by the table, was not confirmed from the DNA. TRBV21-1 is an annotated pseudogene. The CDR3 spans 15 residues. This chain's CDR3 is CASSPGRGSVATQYF. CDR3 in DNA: TGTGCCAGCAGTCCCGGCAGGGGATCAGTGGCGACCCAGTACTTC.

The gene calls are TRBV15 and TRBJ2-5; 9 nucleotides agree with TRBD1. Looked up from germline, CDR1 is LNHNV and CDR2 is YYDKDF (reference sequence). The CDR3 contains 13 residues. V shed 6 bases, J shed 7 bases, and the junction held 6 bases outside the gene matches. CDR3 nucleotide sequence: TGTGCCACCAGGGGGACAGGGAGAACGACCCAGTACTTC. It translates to CATRGTGRTTQYF.

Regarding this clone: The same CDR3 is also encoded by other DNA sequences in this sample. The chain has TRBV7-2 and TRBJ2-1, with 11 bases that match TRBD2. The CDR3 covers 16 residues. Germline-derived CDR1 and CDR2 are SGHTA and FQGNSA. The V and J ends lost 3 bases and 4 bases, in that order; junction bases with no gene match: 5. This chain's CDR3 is CASSLAGTSGYNEQFF. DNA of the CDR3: TGTGCCAGCAGCTTGGCCGGGACTAGCGGTTACAATGAGCAGTTCTTC.

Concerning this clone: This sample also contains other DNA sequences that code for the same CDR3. DNA for the CDR3: TGTGCCAGCAGCCGAGGGCCGTCCTACGAGCAGTACTTC. It codes for CASSRGPSYEQYF. The V and J genes are TRBV6-5 and TRBJ2-7, with TRBD2 as a possible D gene (5 bases). CDR1 is MNHEY and CDR2 is SVGAGI in the germline V gene. This CDR3 spans 13 amino acids. With 6 bases removed from V and 1 base from J, the gap between germline ends came to 10 bases.

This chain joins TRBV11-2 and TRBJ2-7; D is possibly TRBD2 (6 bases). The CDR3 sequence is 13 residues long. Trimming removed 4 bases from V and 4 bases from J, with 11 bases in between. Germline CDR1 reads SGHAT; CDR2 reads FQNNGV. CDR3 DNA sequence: TGTGCCAGCAGCTCGGGCGGGAAGTACGAGCAGTACTTC. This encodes CASSSGGKYEQYF.

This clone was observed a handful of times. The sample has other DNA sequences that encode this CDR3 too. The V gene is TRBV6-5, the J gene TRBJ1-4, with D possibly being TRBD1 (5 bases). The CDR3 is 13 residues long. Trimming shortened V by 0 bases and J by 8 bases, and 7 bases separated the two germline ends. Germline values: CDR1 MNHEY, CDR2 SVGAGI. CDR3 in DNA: TGTGCCAGCAGTTACTCCAGGGACGAAAAACTGTTTTTT. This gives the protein CASSYSRDEKLFF.

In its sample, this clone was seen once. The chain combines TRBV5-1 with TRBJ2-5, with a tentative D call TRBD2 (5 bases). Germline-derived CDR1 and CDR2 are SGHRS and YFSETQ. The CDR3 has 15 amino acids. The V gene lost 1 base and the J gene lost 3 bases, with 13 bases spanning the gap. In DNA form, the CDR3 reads TGCGCCAGCAGCTTGTCTCTGGGGAGCAAAGAGACCCAGTACTTC. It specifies CASSLSLGSKETQYF.

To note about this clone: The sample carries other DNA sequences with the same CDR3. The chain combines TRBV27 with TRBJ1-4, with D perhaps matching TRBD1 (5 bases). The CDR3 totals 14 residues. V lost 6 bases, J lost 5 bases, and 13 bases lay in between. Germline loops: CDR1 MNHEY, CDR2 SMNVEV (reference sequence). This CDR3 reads CASSTGTANEKLFF. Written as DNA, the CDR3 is TGTGCCAGCAGCACCGGGACCGCAAATGAAAAACTGTTTTTT.

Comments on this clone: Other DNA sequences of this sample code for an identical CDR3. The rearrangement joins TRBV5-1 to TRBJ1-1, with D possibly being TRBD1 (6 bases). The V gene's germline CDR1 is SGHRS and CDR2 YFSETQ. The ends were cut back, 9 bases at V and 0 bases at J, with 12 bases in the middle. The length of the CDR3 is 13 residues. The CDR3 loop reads CATKQGLNTEAFF. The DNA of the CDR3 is TGCGCCACAAAACAGGGATTGAACACTGAAGCTTTCTTT.

The CDR3 nucleotides are TGCGCCAGCAGCCAAACGACTAGCGGGGCGTCCTACAATGAGCAGTTCTTC. It yields the protein CASSQTTSGASYNEQFF. The chain has TRBV4-1 and TRBJ2-1; 11 bases fit TRBD2. V dropped 2 bases and J dropped 1; count of bases not matched to a gene: 4. CDR3 size: 17 residues. Germline V gene data show CDR1 as MGHRA and CDR2 as YSYEKL.

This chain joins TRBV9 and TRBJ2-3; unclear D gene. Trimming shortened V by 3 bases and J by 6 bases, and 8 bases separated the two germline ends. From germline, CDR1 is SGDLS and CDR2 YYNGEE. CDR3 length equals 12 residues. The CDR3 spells CASSDPRDTQYF. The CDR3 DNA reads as TGTGCCAGCAGCGACCCCCGTGATACGCAGTATTTT.

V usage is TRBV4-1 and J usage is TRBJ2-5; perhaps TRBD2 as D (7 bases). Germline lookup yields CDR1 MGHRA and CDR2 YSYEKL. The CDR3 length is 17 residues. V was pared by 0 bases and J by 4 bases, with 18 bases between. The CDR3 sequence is CASSQDGGALPTETQYF. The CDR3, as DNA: TGCGCCAGCAGCCAAGATGGGGGGGCGCTTCCAACAGAGACCCAGTACTTC.

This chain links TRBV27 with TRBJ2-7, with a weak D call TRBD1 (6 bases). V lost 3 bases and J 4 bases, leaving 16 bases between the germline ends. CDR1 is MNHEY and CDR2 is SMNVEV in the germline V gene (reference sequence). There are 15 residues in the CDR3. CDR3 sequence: CASSLVPGAGYEQYF. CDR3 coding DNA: TGTGCCAGCAGTTTGGTCCCAGGGGCTGGTTACGAGCAGTACTTC.

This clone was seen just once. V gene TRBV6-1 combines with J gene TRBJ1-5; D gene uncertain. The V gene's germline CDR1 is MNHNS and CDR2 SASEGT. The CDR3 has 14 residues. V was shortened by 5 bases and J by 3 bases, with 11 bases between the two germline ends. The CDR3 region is CASSPSGLNQPQHF. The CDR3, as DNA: TGTGCCAGCAGTCCCAGCGGACTCAATCAGCCCCAGCATTTT.

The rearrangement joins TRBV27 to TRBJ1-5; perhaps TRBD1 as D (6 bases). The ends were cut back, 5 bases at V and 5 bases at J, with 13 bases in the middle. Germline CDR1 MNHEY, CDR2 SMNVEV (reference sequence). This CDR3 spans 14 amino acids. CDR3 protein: CASSLRDKHQPQHF. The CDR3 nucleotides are TGTGCCAGCAGTCTCCGGGACAAACATCAGCCCCAGCATTTT.

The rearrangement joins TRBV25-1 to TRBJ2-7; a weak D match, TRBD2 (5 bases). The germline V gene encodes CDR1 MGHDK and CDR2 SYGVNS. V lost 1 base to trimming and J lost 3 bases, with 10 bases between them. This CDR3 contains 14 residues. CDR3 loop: CASSESGSRYEQYF. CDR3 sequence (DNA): TGTGCCAGCAGTGAATCGGGGTCGCGCTACGAGCAGTACTTC.

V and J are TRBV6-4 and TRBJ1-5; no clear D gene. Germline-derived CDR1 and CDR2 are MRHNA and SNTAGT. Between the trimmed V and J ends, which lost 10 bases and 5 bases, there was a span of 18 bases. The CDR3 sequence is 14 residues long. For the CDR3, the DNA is TGTGCCACCAAAGTCCCCGGTTGTGATCAGCCCCAGCATTTT. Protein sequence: CATKVPGCDQPQHF.

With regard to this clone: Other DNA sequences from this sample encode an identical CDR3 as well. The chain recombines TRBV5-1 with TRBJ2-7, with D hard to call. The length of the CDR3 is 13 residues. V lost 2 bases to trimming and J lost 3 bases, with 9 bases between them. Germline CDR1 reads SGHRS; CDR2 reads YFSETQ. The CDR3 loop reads CASSLDGYYEQYF. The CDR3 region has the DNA TGCGCCAGCAGCTTAGACGGATACTACGAGCAGTACTTC.

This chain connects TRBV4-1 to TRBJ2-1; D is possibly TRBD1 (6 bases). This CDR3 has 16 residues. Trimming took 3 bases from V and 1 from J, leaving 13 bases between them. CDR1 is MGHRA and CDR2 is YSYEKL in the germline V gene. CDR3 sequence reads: CASSQGWTVSYNEQFF. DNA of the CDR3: TGCGCCAGCAGCCAGGGATGGACAGTATCCTACAATGAGCAGTTCTTC.

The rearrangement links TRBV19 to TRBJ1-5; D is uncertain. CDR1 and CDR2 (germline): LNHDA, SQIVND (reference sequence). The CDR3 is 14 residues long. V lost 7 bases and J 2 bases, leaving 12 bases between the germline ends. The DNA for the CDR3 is TGTGCCAGTAAGGAGGGAGCAGGCAATCAGCCCCAGCATTTT. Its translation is CASKEGAGNQPQHF.